This paragraph reports one TCR beta chain. Antigen: not known. 13 Jbeta primers and 60 Vbeta primers were used for the PCR. Sequencing used immunoSEQ multiplex PCR; TCRdb keeps in-frame clones, though not all of them. The data show roughly 190,000 clones, about 77% seen once. The CDR3 is made up of 13 amino acids. Looked up from germline, CDR1 is MNHEY and CDR2 is SVGAGI. Trimming pared 6 bases from V and 5 bases from J, leaving 13 bases between. This record belongs to a study of cytomegalovirus exposure and HLA in healthy donors. The wider study: Earlier, 95 million to 140 million unique TCR beta sequences were recovered from about 170 million T cells by an analysis. Broader study findings: In a later analysis, CMV-associated beta chains were mostly HLA-associated, it appeared. Reported findings show TCR beta sequences accurately forecast HLA-A and HLA-B alleles in most subjects.

The material sequenced was PBMCs. This receptor was obtained from a man aged 25-40 years in good health and CMV-seropositive. V is TRBV6-5 and J is TRBJ1-2; no clear D. DNA for the CDR3: TGTGCCAGCAGCCCGCGGGAAGGATATGGCTACACCTTC. Protein sequence: CASSPREGYGYTF.